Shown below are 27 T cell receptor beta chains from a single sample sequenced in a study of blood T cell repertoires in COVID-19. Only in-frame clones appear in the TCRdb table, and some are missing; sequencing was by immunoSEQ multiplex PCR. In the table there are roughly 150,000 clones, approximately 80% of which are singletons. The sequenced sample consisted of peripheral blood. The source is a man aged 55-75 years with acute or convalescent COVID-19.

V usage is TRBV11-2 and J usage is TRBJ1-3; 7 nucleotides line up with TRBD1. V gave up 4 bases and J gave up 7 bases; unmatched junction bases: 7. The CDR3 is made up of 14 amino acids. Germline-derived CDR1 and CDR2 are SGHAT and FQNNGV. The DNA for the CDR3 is TGTGCCAGCAGCTCAGGGACAGCCCGTAACACCATATATTTT. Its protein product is CASSSGTARNTIYF. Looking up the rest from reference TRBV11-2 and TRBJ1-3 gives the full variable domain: EAGVAQSPRYKIIEKRQSVAFWCNPISGHATLYWYQQILGQGPKLLIQFQNNGVVDDSQLPKDRFSAERLKGVDSTLKIQPAKLEDSAVYLCASSSGTARNTIYFGEGSWLTVV.

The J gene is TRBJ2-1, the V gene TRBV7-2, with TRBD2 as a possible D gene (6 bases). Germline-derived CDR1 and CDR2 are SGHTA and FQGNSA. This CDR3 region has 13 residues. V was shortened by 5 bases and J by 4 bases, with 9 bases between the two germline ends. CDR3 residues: CASSPDYYNEQFF. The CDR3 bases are TGTGCCAGCAGCCCGGACTATTACAATGAGCAGTTCTTC.

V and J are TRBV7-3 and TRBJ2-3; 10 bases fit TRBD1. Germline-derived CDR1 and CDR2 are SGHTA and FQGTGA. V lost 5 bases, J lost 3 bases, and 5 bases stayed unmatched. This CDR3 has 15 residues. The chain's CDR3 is CASSARDRGTDTQYF. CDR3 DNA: TGTGCCAGCAGCGCCCGGGACAGGGGAACAGATACGCAGTATTTT.

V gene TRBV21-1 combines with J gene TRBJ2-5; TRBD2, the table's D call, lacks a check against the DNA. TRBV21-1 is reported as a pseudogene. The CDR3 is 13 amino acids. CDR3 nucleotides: TGTGCCAGCAGCAAAAAAACGGAAGAGACCCAGTACTTC. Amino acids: CASSKKTEETQYF.

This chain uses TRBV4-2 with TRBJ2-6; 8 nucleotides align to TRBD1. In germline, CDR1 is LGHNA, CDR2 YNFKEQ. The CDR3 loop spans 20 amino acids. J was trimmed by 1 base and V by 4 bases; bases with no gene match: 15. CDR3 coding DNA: TGTGCCAGCAGCCTGGGTTCTCCGGGACAGGTGTTGTCTGGGGCCAACGTCCTGACTTTC. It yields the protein CASSLGSPGQVLSGANVLTF.

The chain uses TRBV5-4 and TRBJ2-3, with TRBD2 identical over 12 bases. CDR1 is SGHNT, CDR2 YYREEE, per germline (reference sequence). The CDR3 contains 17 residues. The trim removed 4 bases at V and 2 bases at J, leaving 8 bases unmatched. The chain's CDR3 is CASSERLAGASTDTQYF. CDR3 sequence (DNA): TGTGCCAGCAGCGAGAGACTAGCGGGGGCCTCCACAGATACGCAGTATTTT.

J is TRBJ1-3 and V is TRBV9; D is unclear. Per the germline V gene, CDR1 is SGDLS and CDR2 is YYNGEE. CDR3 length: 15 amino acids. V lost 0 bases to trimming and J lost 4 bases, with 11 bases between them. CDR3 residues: CASSVDPGGGNTIYF. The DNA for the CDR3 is TGTGCCAGCAGCGTAGACCCGGGCGGGGGAAACACCATATATTTT.

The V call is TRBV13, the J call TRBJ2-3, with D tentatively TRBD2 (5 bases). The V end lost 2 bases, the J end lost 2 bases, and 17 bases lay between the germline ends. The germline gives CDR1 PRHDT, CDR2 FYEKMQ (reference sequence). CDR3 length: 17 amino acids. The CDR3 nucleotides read TGTGCCAGCAGCTTACGGAGGTTACTAACCCACACAGATACGCAGTATTTT. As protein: CASSLRRLLTHTDTQYF. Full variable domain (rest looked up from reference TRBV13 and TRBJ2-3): AAGVIQSPRHLIKEKRETATLKCYPIPRHDTVYWYQQGPGQDPQFLISFYEKMQSDKGSIPDRFSAQQFSDYHSELNMSSLELGDSALYFCASSLRRLLTHTDTQYFGPGTRLTVL.

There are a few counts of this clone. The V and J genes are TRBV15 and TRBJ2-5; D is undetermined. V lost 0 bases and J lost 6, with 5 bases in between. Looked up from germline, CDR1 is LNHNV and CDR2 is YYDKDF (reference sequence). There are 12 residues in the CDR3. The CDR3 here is CATSRDAQTQYF. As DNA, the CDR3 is TGTGCCACCAGCAGAGATGCGCAGACCCAGTACTTC.

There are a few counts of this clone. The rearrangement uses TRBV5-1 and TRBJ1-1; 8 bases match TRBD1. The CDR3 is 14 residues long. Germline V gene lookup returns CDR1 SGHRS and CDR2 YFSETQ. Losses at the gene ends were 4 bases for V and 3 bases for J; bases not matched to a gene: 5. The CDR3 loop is CASSKDRVDTEAFF. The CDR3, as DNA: TGCGCCAGCAGCAAGGACAGGGTGGACACTGAAGCTTTCTTT.

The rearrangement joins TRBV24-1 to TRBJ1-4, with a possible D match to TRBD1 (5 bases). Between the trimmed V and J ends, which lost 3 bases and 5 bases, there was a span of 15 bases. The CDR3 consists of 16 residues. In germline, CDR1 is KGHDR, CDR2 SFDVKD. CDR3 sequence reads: CATSDPTRGPNEKLFF. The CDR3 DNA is TGTGCCACCAGTGATCCAACAAGGGGCCCGAATGAAAAACTGTTTTTT.

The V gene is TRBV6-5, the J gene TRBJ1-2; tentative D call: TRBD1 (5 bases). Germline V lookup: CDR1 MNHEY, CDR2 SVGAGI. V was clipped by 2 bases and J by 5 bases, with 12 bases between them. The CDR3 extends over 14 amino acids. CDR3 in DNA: TGTGCCAGCAGTTACGACAGCCTTTCATATGGCTACACCTTC. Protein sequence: CASSYDSLSYGYTF.

The CDR3 coding sequence is TGTGCCAGCAGTTACGGAAATGAGGGTCAGCCCCAGCATTTT. It yields the protein CASSYGNEGQPQHF. This chain links TRBV6-2 or TRBV6-3 with TRBJ1-5, with D unclear. The CDR3 has 14 residues. CDR1 is MNHEY, CDR2 SVGEGT, per germline. V lost 2 bases and J lost 6, with 11 bases in between.

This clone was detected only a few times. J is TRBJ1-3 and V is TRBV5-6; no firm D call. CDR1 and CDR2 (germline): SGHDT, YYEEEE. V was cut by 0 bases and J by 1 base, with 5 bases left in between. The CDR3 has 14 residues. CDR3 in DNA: TGTGCCAGCAGCTTGGCGTCGTCTGGAAACACCATATATTTT. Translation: CASSLASSGNTIYF. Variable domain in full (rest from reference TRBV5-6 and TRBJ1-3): DAGVTQSPTHLIKTRGQQVTLRCSPKSGHDTVSWYQQALGQGPQFIFQYYEEEERQRGNFPDRFSGHQFPNYSSELNVNALLLGDSALYLCASSLASSGNTIYFGEGSWLTVV.

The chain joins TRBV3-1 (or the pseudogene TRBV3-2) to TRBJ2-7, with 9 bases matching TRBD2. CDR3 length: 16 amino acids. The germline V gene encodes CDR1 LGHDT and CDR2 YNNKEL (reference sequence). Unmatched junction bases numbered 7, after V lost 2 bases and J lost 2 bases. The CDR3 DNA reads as TGTGCCAGCAGCCAATTCCACCGACTAGCGGCCTACGAGCAGTACTTC. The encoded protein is CASSQFHRLAAYEQYF.

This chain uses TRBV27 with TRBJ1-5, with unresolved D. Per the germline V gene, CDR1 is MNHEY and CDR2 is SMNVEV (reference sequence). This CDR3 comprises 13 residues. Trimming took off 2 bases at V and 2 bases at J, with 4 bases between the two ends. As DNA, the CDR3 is TGTGCCAGCAGTTTACAGGGCAATCAGCCCCAGCATTTT. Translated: CASSLQGNQPQHF.

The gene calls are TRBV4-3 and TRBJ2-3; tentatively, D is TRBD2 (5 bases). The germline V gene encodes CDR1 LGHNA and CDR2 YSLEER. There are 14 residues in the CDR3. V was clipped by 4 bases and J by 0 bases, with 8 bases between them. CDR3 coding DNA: TGCGCCAGCAGCCCTCAGCGGAGCACAGATACGCAGTATTTT. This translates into CASSPQRSTDTQYF.

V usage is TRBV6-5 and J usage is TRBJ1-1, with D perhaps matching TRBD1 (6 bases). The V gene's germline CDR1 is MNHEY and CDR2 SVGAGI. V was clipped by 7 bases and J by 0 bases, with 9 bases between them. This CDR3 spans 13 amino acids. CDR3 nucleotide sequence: TGTGCCAGCACCCGGACAGTGAACACTGAAGCTTTCTTT. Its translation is CASTRTVNTEAFF.

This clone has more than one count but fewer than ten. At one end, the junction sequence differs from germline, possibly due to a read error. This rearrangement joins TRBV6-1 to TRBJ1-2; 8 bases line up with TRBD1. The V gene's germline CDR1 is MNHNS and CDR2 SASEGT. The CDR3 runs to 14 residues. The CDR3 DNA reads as TGTGCCAGCAGCGAAGGGACAGGCACCTATGGCTACACCTTC. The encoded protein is CASSEGTGTYGYTF.

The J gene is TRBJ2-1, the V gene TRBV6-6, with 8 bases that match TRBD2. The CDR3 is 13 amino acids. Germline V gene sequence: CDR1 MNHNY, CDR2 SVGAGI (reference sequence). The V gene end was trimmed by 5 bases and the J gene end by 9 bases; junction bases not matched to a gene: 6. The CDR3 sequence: CASSQGLASEQFF. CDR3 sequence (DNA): TGTGCCAGCAGTCAAGGACTAGCCAGTGAGCAGTTCTTC.

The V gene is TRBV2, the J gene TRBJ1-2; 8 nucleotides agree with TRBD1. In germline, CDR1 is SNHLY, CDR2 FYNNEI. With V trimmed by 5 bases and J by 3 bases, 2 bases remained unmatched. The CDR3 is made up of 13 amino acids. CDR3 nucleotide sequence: TGTGCCAGCAGTCTGACAGGGGACTATGGCTACACCTTC. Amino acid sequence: CASSLTGDYGYTF.

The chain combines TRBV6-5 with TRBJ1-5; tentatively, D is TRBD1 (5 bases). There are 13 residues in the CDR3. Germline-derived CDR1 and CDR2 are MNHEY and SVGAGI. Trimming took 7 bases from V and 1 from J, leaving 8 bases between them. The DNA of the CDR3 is TGTGCCAGCACGGGGGGAAGCAATCAGCCCCAGCATTTT. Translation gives CASTGGSNQPQHF.

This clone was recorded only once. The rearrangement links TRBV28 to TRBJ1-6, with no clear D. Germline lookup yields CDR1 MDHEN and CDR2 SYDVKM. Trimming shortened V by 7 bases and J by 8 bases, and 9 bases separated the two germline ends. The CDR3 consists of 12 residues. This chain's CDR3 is CASTVGYSPLHF. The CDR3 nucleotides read TGTGCCAGCACCGTCGGGTATTCACCCCTCCACTTT.

The CDR3 region has the DNA TGTGCCAGCACGGGCGAGCAGTACTTC. As protein: CASTGEQYF. The rearrangement uses TRBV2 and TRBJ2-7; the D is unclear. CDR1 and CDR2 from the germline V gene are SNHLY and FYNNEI. The CDR3 covers 9 residues. V lost 7 bases and J lost 6, with 4 bases in between.

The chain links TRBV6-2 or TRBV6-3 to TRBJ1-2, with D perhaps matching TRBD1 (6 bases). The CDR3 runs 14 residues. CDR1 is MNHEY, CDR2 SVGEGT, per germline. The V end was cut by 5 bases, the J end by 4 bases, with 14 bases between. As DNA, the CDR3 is TGTGCCAGCAGTGGTTCGTCAGGGGCCTATGGCTACACCTTC. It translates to CASSGSSGAYGYTF.

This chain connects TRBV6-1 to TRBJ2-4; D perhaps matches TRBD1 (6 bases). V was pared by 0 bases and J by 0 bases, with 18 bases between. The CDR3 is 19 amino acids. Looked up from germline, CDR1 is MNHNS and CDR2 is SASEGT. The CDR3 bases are TGTGCCAGCAGTGAAGCGGGACACGGGGCATCACTAGCCAAAAACATTCAGTACTTC. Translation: CASSEAGHGASLAKNIQYF.

CDR3 sequence reads: CASQGPTGDYGYTF. CDR3 DNA: TGTGCCAGCCAAGGACCTACAGGGGACTATGGCTACACCTTC. V gene TRBV11-3 combines with J gene TRBJ1-2; 7 bases line up with TRBD1. The germline V gene has CDR1 SGHNT and CDR2 YENEEA. The V segment lost 8 bases and the J segment 3 bases; nucleotides outside the gene matches: 9. The CDR3 has 14 residues. Full variable domain (remainder filled in from reference TRBV11-3 and TRBJ1-2): EAGVVQSPRYKIIEKKQPVAFWCNPISGHNTLYWYLQNLGQGPELLIRYENEEAVDDSQLPKDRFSAERLKGVDSTLKIQPAELGDSAVYLCASQGPTGDYGYTFGSGTRLTVV.